These T cell receptor beta chains were read from a single sample in a study of T-cell memory formation after mild COVID-19. One entry per CDR3 protein results from TCRdb running MiXCR on the 5' RACE reads. The repertoire holds about 320,000 distinct CDR3 sequences, with roughly an eighth as singletons. The sample comprised PBMCs or a T cell subset sorted from them (not recorded which). These receptors were collected from a man aged 18 to 30 who had mild COVID-19 (a few samples of this study predate the infection). Cell type and time point are not known. Each CDR3 is given with its conserved first and last residue. The D gene is left open where the match is weak. Some rows have no size entry. The others give once, few or many, or a class for an expanded clone.

d_call: .; clone_size: .; j_call: TRBJ1-1; v_call: TRBV6-2/TRBV6-3; cdr3_aa: CASSDNQAFF; cdr3_nt: TGTGCCAGCAGTGACAACCAAGCTTTCTTT
d_call: .; clone_size: few; j_call: TRBJ2-3; v_call: TRBV7-2; cdr3_aa: CASSLGLLDTQYF; cdr3_nt: TGTGCCAGCAGCTTAGGGCTTTTAGATACGCAGTATTTT
d_call: .; clone_size: .; j_call: TRBJ1-4; v_call: TRBV9; cdr3_aa: CASSVGTVSNEKLFF; cdr3_nt: TGTGCCAGCAGCGTAGGGACAGTTTCTAATGAAAAACTGTTTTTT
d_call: .; clone_size: .; j_call: TRBJ2-7; v_call: TRBV7-9; cdr3_aa: CASSSPRYEQYF; cdr3_nt: TGTGCCAGCAGCTCCCCTCGATACGAGCAGTACTTC
d_call: .; clone_size: .; j_call: TRBJ2-2; v_call: TRBV5-1; cdr3_aa: CASSSLTRPGELFF; cdr3_nt: TGCGCCAGCAGCTCCCTGACTAGACCCGGGGAGCTGTTTTTT
d_call: TRBD2; clone_size: .; j_call: TRBJ2-1; v_call: TRBV10-3; cdr3_aa: CAISEPGLAGGYNEQFF; cdr3_nt: TGTGCCATCAGTGAGCCCGGACTAGCGGGGGGCTACAATGAGCAGTTCTTC
d_call: .; clone_size: .; j_call: TRBJ2-5; v_call: TRBV20-1; cdr3_aa: CSVQAGLQETQYF; cdr3_nt: TGCAGTGTACAGGCAGGGTTGCAAGAGACCCAGTACTTC
d_call: .; clone_size: many; j_call: TRBJ2-2; v_call: TRBV24-1; cdr3_aa: CAAGRTDTGELFF; cdr3_nt: TGTGCCGCTGGGCGGACAGACACCGGGGAGCTGTTTTTT
d_call: TRBD1; clone_size: .; j_call: TRBJ2-1; v_call: TRBV18; cdr3_aa: CASSPNLGQGARVNEQFF; cdr3_nt: TGTGCCAGCTCACCAAATCTGGGCCAGGGGGCCAGGGTAAATGAGCAGTTCTTC
d_call: .; clone_size: .; j_call: TRBJ1-1; v_call: TRBV5-1; cdr3_aa: CASSLGPSGVQAEAFF; cdr3_nt: TGCGCCAGCAGCTTGGGCCCCTCCGGGGTACAAGCTGAAGCTTTCTTT
d_call: .; clone_size: few; j_call: TRBJ1-3; v_call: TRBV7-9; cdr3_aa: CASSITRPGNTIYF; cdr3_nt: TGTGCCAGCAGCATTACCCGGCCCGGAAACACCATATATTTT
d_call: TRBD2; clone_size: many; j_call: TRBJ2-4; v_call: TRBV7-2; cdr3_aa: CASSVGLAGGNIQYF; cdr3_nt: TGTGCCAGCAGCGTCGGACTAGCGGGGGGAAACATTCAGTACTTC
d_call: .; clone_size: .; j_call: TRBJ1-1; v_call: TRBV20-1; cdr3_aa: CSARRRGGNTEAFF; cdr3_nt: TGCAGTGCTAGACGACGGGGAGGGAACACTGAAGCTTTCTTT
d_call: .; clone_size: .; j_call: TRBJ1-2; v_call: TRBV6-1; cdr3_aa: CASRSGDQSGYGYTF; cdr3_nt: TGTGCCAGCAGGTCGGGTGACCAGTCAGGCTATGGCTACACCTTC
d_call: .; clone_size: few; j_call: TRBJ2-5; v_call: TRBV24-1; cdr3_aa: CATSAPPNREETQYF; cdr3_nt: TGTGCCACCAGTGCCCCCCCCAACAGGGAAGAGACCCAGTACTTC
d_call: TRBD1; clone_size: many; j_call: TRBJ1-5; v_call: TRBV5-8; cdr3_aa: CASSLGQGLQPQHF; cdr3_nt: TGTGCCAGCAGCCTAGGACAGGGATTACAGCCCCAGCATTTT
d_call: .; clone_size: few; j_call: TRBJ2-1; v_call: TRBV5-1; cdr3_aa: CASRGEFYNEQFF; cdr3_nt: TGCGCCAGCAGAGGGGAGTTCTACAATGAGCAGTTCTTC
d_call: .; clone_size: .; j_call: TRBJ2-3; v_call: TRBV6-5; cdr3_aa: CASSYQGDTQYF; cdr3_nt: TGTGCCAGCAGTTATCAGGGGGATACGCAGTATTTT
d_call: .; clone_size: many; j_call: TRBJ2-1; v_call: TRBV6-2/TRBV6-3; cdr3_aa: CASSTGRGNEQFF; cdr3_nt: TGTGCCAGCAGTACGGGCCGAGGGAATGAGCAGTTCTTC
d_call: .; clone_size: .; j_call: TRBJ2-5; v_call: TRBV10-1; cdr3_aa: CASSQGTWGETQYF; cdr3_nt: TGCGCCAGCAGCCAGGGAACGTGGGGGGAGACCCAGTACTTC
d_call: .; clone_size: .; j_call: TRBJ2-4; v_call: TRBV7-2; cdr3_aa: CASSWRPQEGNIQYF; cdr3_nt: TGTGCCAGCAGCTGGAGACCGCAGGAGGGAAACATTCAGTACTTC
d_call: .; clone_size: .; j_call: TRBJ2-2; v_call: TRBV28; cdr3_aa: CASSLVSRTGELFF; cdr3_nt: TGTGCCAGCAGTTTGGTCAGTAGGACCGGGGAGCTGTTTTTT
d_call: .; clone_size: .; j_call: TRBJ1-1; v_call: TRBV5-1; cdr3_aa: CASRPGGNTEAFF; cdr3_nt: TGCGCCAGCAGACCCGGAGGGAACACTGAAGCTTTCTTT
d_call: TRBD1; clone_size: .; j_call: TRBJ1-2; v_call: TRBV24-1; cdr3_aa: CATSAGTGLRGANYGYTF; cdr3_nt: TGTGCCACCAGTGCCGGGACAGGGCTGAGGGGCGCTAACTATGGCTACACCTTC
d_call: .; clone_size: few; j_call: TRBJ2-4; v_call: TRBV4-3; cdr3_aa: CASSQDYLTLNIQYF; cdr3_nt: TGCGCCAGCAGCCAAGACTATTTGACACTAAACATTCAGTACTTC
d_call: TRBD1; clone_size: few; j_call: TRBJ2-1; v_call: TRBV11-2; cdr3_aa: CASSAGQGEYNEQFF; cdr3_nt: TGTGCCAGCAGCGCCGGACAGGGAGAGTACAATGAGCAGTTCTTC